This T cell receptor beta chain was retrieved from a study of cytomegalovirus exposure and HLA in healthy donors. CDR1 SGHDN and CDR2 FVKESK come from the germline V gene. The germline V and J ends were trimmed by 0 bases and 5 bases, with 13 bases remaining between them. This CDR3 has 15 residues. A remark on this clone: Its target is unknown.

PCR involved 60 Vbeta and 13 Jbeta primers. Per the study methods: There were around 80 million unique TCR beta chains by a later count, and approximately 11 million of them were shared. The protocol was immunoSEQ multiplex PCR, while the TCRdb copy is restricted to in-frame clones and leaves out a portion. V and J calls and clone size come straight from that table; D and trimming were deduced from the DNA. This table has around 190,000 clones, around 75% appearing once. Study findings and constraints: A later analysis found that most CMV-associated TCR beta chains appeared HLA-restricted. A missense variant in DCLRE1C was later tied to TCR beta V- and J-gene trimming. Several of the most significant clusters were apparently associated with common viral pathogens in a later analysis.

This TCR was recovered from a young woman in good health and CMV-seropositive. The sequencing sample was made of PBMCs. V gene TRBV14 combines with J gene TRBJ2-5; TRBD1 might be the D (6 bases). The CDR3 DNA reads TGTGCCAGCAGCCAAGATAGGGGGATGTTTGAGACCCAGTACTTC. Protein product: CASSQDRGMFETQYF.